A single sample is the source of the 24 T cell receptor beta chains below, sequenced in a study of cytomegalovirus exposure and HLA in healthy donors. Amplification used 60 Vbeta primers and 13 Jbeta primers. Using immunoSEQ multiplex PCR, the repertoire was profiled, and TCRdb retains in-frame clones only, with some absent. This sample has around 180,000 clones, with 80% found just once. The sequenced sample was PBMCs. Source of these receptors: a man aged 30 to 45 in good health and CMV-seropositive.

Concerning this clone: The junction differs from germline at one of its ends, possibly a read error. Other nucleotide sequences in the sample specify the same CDR3. V usage is TRBV13 and J usage is TRBJ1-5, with D maybe TRBD1 (5 bases). Germline assignment: CDR1 PRHDT and CDR2 FYEKMQ (reference sequence). The CDR3 is 13 amino acids. The chain's CDR3 is CASSWGGVQPQHF. The CDR3 nucleotides are TGCGCCAGCAGTTGGGGCGGGGTTCAGCCCCAGCATTTT.

This clone was counted only a few times. The J gene is TRBJ1-2, the V gene TRBV15, with D possibly TRBD1 on 5 matching bases. The CDR3 consists of 14 residues. Trimming cost V 0 bases and J 7 bases, with 12 bases left between them. Germline values: CDR1 LNHNV, CDR2 YYDKDF (reference sequence). CDR3 amino acids: CATSRDYQGGGYTF. The CDR3 DNA sequence: TGTGCCACCAGCAGAGATTACCAGGGCGGTGGCTACACCTTC.

The chain employs TRBV5-1 and TRBJ2-5; 7 bases match TRBD1. The J call may be in error: the DNA end matches TRBJ2-7 better. The CDR3 loop spans 17 amino acids. Germline CDR1 is SGHRS and CDR2 is YFSETQ. The CDR3 here is CASSLALAGQDSYEQYF. In DNA form, the CDR3 reads TGCGCCAGCAGCTTGGCTCTCGCCGGACAGGACTCCTACGAGCAGTACTTC.

This chain joins TRBV7-3 and TRBJ2-2, with TRBD1 as a possible D gene (6 bases). CDR1 and CDR2 (germline): SGHTA, FQGTGA. CDR3 length: 15 residues. V was trimmed by 6 bases and J by 4 bases, leaving 15 bases between them. The CDR3 nucleotides are TGTGCCAGCAGTTTGGACAGAGGGACCACCGGGGAGCTGTTTTTT. It encodes CASSLDRGTTGELFF.

The chain is built from TRBV6-5 and TRBJ1-6; 8 nucleotides line up with TRBD1. This CDR3 is 15 amino acids long. V lost 5 bases, J lost 6 bases, and 6 bases stayed unmatched. The germline V gene encodes CDR1 MNHEY and CDR2 SVGAGI. DNA for the CDR3: TGTGCCAGCAGTCCGACAGGGGAGCTTAATTCACCCCTCCACTTT. This codes for CASSPTGELNSPLHF.

This chain connects TRBV7-7 to TRBJ2-7; TRBD2 matches at 8 bases. This CDR3 is 13 amino acids long. CDR1 and CDR2 from the germline V gene are SSHAT and FNYEAQ (reference sequence). V lost 5 bases to trimming and J lost 5 bases; unmatched junction nucleotides: 5. CDR3 DNA: TGTGCCAGCAGCCGGGGGGGGGCAAACGAGCAGTACTTC. It specifies CASSRGGANEQYF.

V usage is TRBV5-4 and J usage is TRBJ2-3, with D perhaps TRBD2 (6 bases). The CDR3 contains 14 residues. V dropped 10 bases and J dropped 3 bases, with 18 bases sitting between them. CDR1 and CDR2 from the germline V gene are SGHNT and YYREEE (reference sequence). DNA for the CDR3: TGTGCCGGAGGGGACGGCGATCCTACAGATACGCAGTATTTT. Translated, it gives CAGGDGDPTDTQYF.

Here the CDR3 reads CASSGVRLAGETQYF. CDR3 DNA: TGTGCCAGCAGCGGGGTTCGTCTAGCTGGGGAGACCCAGTACTTC. The V gene is TRBV6-5, the J gene TRBJ2-5; weak D call: TRBD2 (5 bases). CDR3 length: 15 amino acids. CDR1 is MNHEY and CDR2 is SVGAGI in the germline V gene. Trimming removed 6 bases at V and 5 bases at J, with 19 bases between.

The rearrangement links TRBV4-1 to TRBJ2-7, with 7 bases that match TRBD2. With 1 base clipped from V and 2 bases from J, the junction kept 8 bases outside the gene matches. In germline, CDR1 is MGHRA, CDR2 YSYEKL. The CDR3 is 16 amino acids. The CDR3 reads CASSQGGGGLPYEQYF. The CDR3 DNA sequence: TGCGCCAGCAGCCAAGGGGGCGGGGGACTCCCCTACGAGCAGTACTTC.

The J gene is TRBJ2-5, the V gene TRBV27; D possibly corresponds to TRBD2 (6 bases). The CDR3 has 14 residues. Germline V lookup: CDR1 MNHEY, CDR2 SMNVEV (reference sequence). Trimming stripped 5 bases from V and 1 base from J, with 11 bases between. CDR3 in amino acids: CASSLLGSQETQYF. The CDR3 nucleotides are TGTGCCAGCAGTCTCCTCGGGAGCCAAGAGACCCAGTACTTC.

Remarks on this clone: Other DNA sequences from this sample encode an identical CDR3 as well. The chain links TRBV25-1 to TRBJ2-7; maybe TRBD2 (6 bases). V lost 5 bases and J 3 bases, leaving 17 bases between the germline ends. The length of the CDR3 is 15 residues. CDR1 MGHDK and CDR2 SYGVNS come from the germline V gene. The CDR3 coding sequence is TGTGCCAGCAGTTCTATCCGGGAGAGGGGCTACGAGCAGTACTTC. Protein product: CASSSIRERGYEQYF.

The chain joins TRBV9 to TRBJ2-7; 9 positions agree with TRBD2. J gave up 7 bases and V 1 base, and 6 bases lay outside the gene matches. Germline CDR1 reads SGDLS; CDR2 reads YYNGEE. The CDR3 runs 14 residues. CDR3 nucleotides: TGTGCCAGCAGCGTATCTGCGGGGGGGAGGGAGCAGTACTTC. Protein product: CASSVSAGGREQYF.

This clone was counted a single time. The chain joins TRBV18 to TRBJ2-7; 7 nucleotides match TRBD1. The CDR3 runs to 16 residues. Germline CDR1 KGHSH, CDR2 LQKENI. V dropped 3 bases and J dropped 5; count of bases not matched to a gene: 13. Here the CDR3 reads CASSPPGTAQTDEQYF. CDR3 bases: TGTGCCAGCTCACCCCCCGGGACAGCTCAAACGGACGAGCAGTACTTC.

The chain links TRBV4-1 to TRBJ2-1; perhaps TRBD2 as D (7 bases). The CDR3 is 16 amino acids. The V and J ends lost 0 bases and 3 bases respectively, with 12 bases between them. Germline assignment: CDR1 MGHRA and CDR2 YSYEKL. As DNA, the CDR3 is TGCGCCAGCAGCCAAGAGGGGGGGGGCCACTACAATGAGCAGTTCTTC. Its protein is CASSQEGGGHYNEQFF.

The rearrangement links TRBV13 to TRBJ2-3; TRBD2 agrees at 8 bases. Losses at the gene ends were 1 base for V and 2 bases for J; bases not matched to a gene: 8. The germline V gene has CDR1 PRHDT and CDR2 FYEKMQ (reference sequence). The CDR3 loop spans 17 amino acids. The CDR3 is CASSLVGLAGDTDTQYF. The CDR3 region has the DNA TGTGCCAGCAGCTTAGTAGGACTAGCCGGAGACACAGATACGCAGTATTTT.

Remarks on this clone: Mismatch with germline at one junction end may stem from a read error. This rearrangement joins TRBV30 to TRBJ1-6; D is uncertain. CDR3 length: 15 amino acids. Germline loops: CDR1 GTSNPN, CDR2 SVGIG (reference sequence). The CDR3 loop reads CVWTAESSYNSPLHF. In DNA, the CDR3 is TGTGTCTGGACGGCGGAGAGCTCCTATAATTCACCCCTCCACTTT.

The V call is TRBV6-5, the J call TRBJ1-3; weak D call: TRBD1 (5 bases). CDR3 size: 14 residues. V lost 6 bases and J 6 bases, leaving 15 bases between the germline ends. In germline, CDR1 is MNHEY, CDR2 SVGAGI. The CDR3 protein is CASSSGGGPNTIYF. Here the CDR3 DNA reads TGTGCCAGCAGCTCCGGGGGGGGTCCAAACACCATATATTTT.

CDR3 loop: CASSLDGQGDLEQYF. The DNA for the CDR3 is TGCGCCAGCAGCTTGGACGGACAGGGGGATCTCGAGCAGTACTTC. This rearrangement joins TRBV5-1 to TRBJ2-7, with TRBD1 identical over 10 bases. In germline, CDR1 is SGHRS, CDR2 YFSETQ. CDR3 length: 15 residues. With 0 bases clipped from V and 6 bases from J, the junction kept 6 bases outside the gene matches.

The CDR3 sequence is CAWSTGGSGANVLTF. Here the CDR3 DNA reads TGTGCCTGGAGTACAGGGGGCTCTGGGGCCAACGTCCTGACTTTC. The chain recombines TRBV30 with TRBJ2-6; 8 nucleotides line up with TRBD1. This CDR3 is 15 amino acids long. Germline V gives CDR1 GTSNPN, CDR2 SVGIG (reference sequence). Trimming cost V 2 bases and J 0 bases; bases outside gene matches: 0. Combining the CDR3 with reference TRBV30 and TRBJ2-6 gives the whole variable domain SQTIHQWPATLVQPVGSPLSLECTVEGTSNPNLYWYRQAAGRGLQLLFYSVGIGQISSEVPQNLSASRPQDRQFILSSKKLLLSDSGFYLCAWSTGGSGANVLTFGAGSRLTVL.

The chain has TRBV5-4 and TRBJ2-1; 8 nucleotides agree with TRBD1. The trim removed 0 bases at V and 6 bases at J, leaving 5 bases unmatched. CDR1 and CDR2 (germline): SGHNT, YYREEE (reference sequence). The CDR3 runs 15 residues. Here the CDR3 reads CASSLVTGGSNEQFF. The CDR3 DNA reads TGTGCCAGCAGCTTGGTAACAGGGGGAAGCAATGAGCAGTTCTTC.

This chain joins TRBV2 and TRBJ1-2; D might be TRBD1 (5 bases). CDR1 is SNHLY, CDR2 FYNNEI, per germline. V was shortened by 4 bases and J by 5 bases, with 14 bases between the two germline ends. The CDR3 is 14 amino acids. As DNA, the CDR3 is TGTGCCAGCAGTGGACAGCCCGAATGGTATGGCTACACCTTC. Protein sequence: CASSGQPEWYGYTF.

This chain connects TRBV25-1 to TRBJ2-7; 7 bases agree with TRBD2. The CDR3 has 17 amino acids. Germline trimming cut 2 bases from V and 3 bases from J; bases unmatched to any gene: 13. CDR1 is MGHDK, CDR2 SYGVNS, per germline. The chain's CDR3 is CASSEVPAGNSYYEQYF. The CDR3 DNA reads as TGTGCCAGCAGTGAAGTTCCAGCGGGGAACTCTTACTACGAGCAGTACTTC.

This chain connects TRBV27 to TRBJ1-6, with D maybe TRBD1 (5 bases). Trimming stripped 4 bases from V and 10 bases from J, with 20 bases between. CDR1 and CDR2 from the germline V gene are MNHEY and SMNVEV (reference sequence). The CDR3 consists of 16 residues. The CDR3: CASSSIKTVLTSPLHF. The CDR3 nucleotides read TGTGCCAGCAGTTCAATTAAGACAGTCCTGACGTCACCCCTCCACTTT.

This chain joins TRBV7-2 and TRBJ1-2; 9 nucleotides agree with TRBD1. CDR3 size: 13 residues. CDR1 is SGHTA and CDR2 is FQGNSA in the germline V gene. With V trimmed by 3 bases and J by 5 bases, 1 base remained unmatched. CDR3 residues: CASSFGTGYGYTF. The CDR3 bases are TGTGCCAGCAGCTTCGGGACAGGGTATGGCTACACCTTC.